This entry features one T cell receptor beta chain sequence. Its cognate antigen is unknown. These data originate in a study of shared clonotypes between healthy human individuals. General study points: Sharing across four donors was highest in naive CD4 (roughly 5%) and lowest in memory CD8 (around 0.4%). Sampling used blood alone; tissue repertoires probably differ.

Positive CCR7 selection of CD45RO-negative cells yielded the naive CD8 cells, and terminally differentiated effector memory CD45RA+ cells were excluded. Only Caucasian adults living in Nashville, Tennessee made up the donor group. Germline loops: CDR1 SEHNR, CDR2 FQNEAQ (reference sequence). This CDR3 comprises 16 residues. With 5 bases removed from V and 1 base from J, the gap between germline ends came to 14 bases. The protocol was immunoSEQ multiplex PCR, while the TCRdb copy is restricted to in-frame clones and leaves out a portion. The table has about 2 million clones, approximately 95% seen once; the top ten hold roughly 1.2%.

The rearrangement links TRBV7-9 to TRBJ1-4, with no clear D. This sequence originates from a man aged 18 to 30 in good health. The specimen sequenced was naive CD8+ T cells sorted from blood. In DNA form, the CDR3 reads TGTGCCAGCAGCCCCGCTACGATGGGAACTAATGAAAAACTGTTTTTT. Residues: CASSPATMGTNEKLFF.